Listed below are T cell receptor beta chains from one sample, sequenced in a study of response to subunit inactivated influenza vaccine. MiXCR, run by TCRdb on the RT-PCR reads, gives a single entry per CDR3 protein. The table lists 650,000 to 800,000 distinct CDR3 sequences, around 14% of them singletons. This material consisted of PBMCs from blood, taken 14 to 15 days before vaccination. These receptors were obtained from a man aged 50-60 years who received an inactivated influenza vaccine. CDR3s include the opening cysteine and the closing phenylalanine or tryptophan. A D gene is named only where the DNA matches it firmly. Size is stated for part of the rows, as once, few or many counts, or as a class when the clone is expanded.

-	-	TRBV6-2/TRBV6-3	TRBJ2-7	TGTGCCAGCAGTGGCGGGGCCCTCCTCGAGCAGTACTTC	CASSGGALLEQYF
-	-	TRBV7-8	TRBJ2-7	TGTGCCAGCAGCTCCTCCTTGGGGAACGAGCAGTACTTC	CASSSSLGNEQYF
-	few	TRBV12-3/TRBV12-4	TRBJ1-6	TGTGCCAGCACGGGGGTGGGCAATTCACCCCTCCACTTT	CASTGVGNSPLHF
-	few	TRBV20-1	TRBJ1-2	TGCAGTGCTCGAAAGACAGCGAACTATGGCTACACCTTC	CSARKTANYGYTF
-	-	TRBV5-1	TRBJ2-6	TGCGCCAGCAGCTTGGTGGGGCAGGGGGGCAACGTCCTGACTTTC	CASSLVGQGGNVLTF
TRBD2	many	TRBV12-3/TRBV12-4	TRBJ2-1	TGTGCCAGCAGTTTGGGACTAGCGGGTGGTCAGCATGAGCAGTTCTTC	CASSLGLAGGQHEQFF
-	few	TRBV7-9	TRBJ1-3	TGTGCCAGCAGCTTAGTTAATTACAGCTCTGGAAACACCATATATTTT	CASSLVNYSSGNTIYF
TRBD1	few	TRBV24-1	TRBJ2-1	TGTGCCACCAGTGACCCGGGACAGGGCGACTACAATGAGCAGTTCTTC	CATSDPGQGDYNEQFF
-	-	TRBV10-3	TRBJ2-3	TGTGCCATCAGTTTCGACTCCACAGATACGCAGTATTTT	CAISFDSTDTQYF
TRBD1	few	TRBV29-1	TRBJ1-2	TGCAGCGTTCCCTTCGGGACAGGGAAAGGCTATGGCTACACCTTC	CSVPFGTGKGYGYTF
-	few	TRBV24-1	TRBJ1-2	TGTGCCACCAGTGACCCCGGGACGGTTGGCTACACCTTC	CATSDPGTVGYTF
-	-	TRBV2	TRBJ2-1	TGTGCCAGCAGGATTCGCCGGGACATTTACAATGAGCAGTTCTTC	CASRIRRDIYNEQFF
TRBD1	many	TRBV12-3/TRBV12-4	TRBJ2-4	TGTGCCAGCAGCCCCGGGACAGGGGTTACAAACATTCAGTACTTC	CASSPGTGVTNIQYF
TRBD2	-	TRBV11-2	TRBJ2-2	TGTGCCAGCAGCTTAAAACTAGCGGGAGGGCTGAACACCGGGGAGCTGTTTTTT	CASSLKLAGGLNTGELFF
-	-	TRBV6-2/TRBV6-3	TRBJ1-5	TGTGCCAGCCGCCCGTGGGGCCCTCTGAGCAATCAGCCCCAGCATTTT	CASRPWGPLSNQPQHF
-	few	TRBV5-5	TRBJ1-3	TGTGCCAGCCTTTTGGGGATCGGGGCTGGAAACACCATATATTTT	CASLLGIGAGNTIYF
-	few	TRBV7-9	TRBJ2-4	TGTGCCAGCAGCTATCAGAACCCTGTTAAGCAGTACTTC	CASSYQNPVKQYF
-	few	TRBV10-3	TRBJ2-1	TGTGCCATCAGTGGGGGCTTAAGGGCTAATGAGCAGTTCTTC	CAISGGLRANEQFF
-	many	TRBV9	TRBJ2-5	TGTGCCAGCAGCGCCGGACTACTTGAGACCCAGTACTTC	CASSAGLLETQYF
TRBD2	few	TRBV5-1	TRBJ2-7	TGCGCCAGCCACCCCGTAGCGGGAGTGTCCTACGAGCAGTACTTC	CASHPVAGVSYEQYF
-	-	TRBV7-8	TRBJ2-4	TGTGCCAGCAGCTTAGTTCTGGGAACTCTGGGGGACATTCAGTACTTC	CASSLVLGTLGDIQYF
-	-	TRBV10-3	TRBJ2-7	TGTGCCATCAGTGAGTCTCGGGCCAGCCAATCCTACGAGCAGTACTTC	CAISESRASQSYEQYF
TRBD2	-	TRBV15	TRBJ2-3	TGTGCCACCAGCAGAGAAGGGGCGGGAGTGTCAGATACGCAGTATTTT	CATSREGAGVSDTQYF
-	-	TRBV5-4	TRBJ2-3	TGTGCCAGCAGATTAGGACCAGTCACAGATACGCAGTATTTT	CASRLGPVTDTQYF
TRBD1	-	TRBV28	TRBJ1-4	TGTGCCAGCACCGCGACAGGGCGTAATGAAAAACTGTTTTTT	CASTATGRNEKLFF
-	once	TRBV6-5	TRBJ2-1	TGTGCCAGCAGTTACTTCGGGGGGCCCTACAATGAGCAGTTCTTC	CASSYFGGPYNEQFF
TRBD2	many	TRBV5-1	TRBJ2-1	TGCGCCAGCAGCCCGGGACTAAGTGAGCAGTTCTTC	CASSPGLSEQFF
TRBD2	-	TRBV6-5	TRBJ2-1	TGTGCCAGCAGTTCACGGGAGGACCCCTACAATGAGCAGTTCTTC	CASSSREDPYNEQFF
-	few	TRBV5-1	TRBJ2-7	TGCGCCAGCAGAATTTCGTCCAGCCCCATCTACGAGCAGTACTTC	CASRISSSPIYEQYF
TRBD2	few	TRBV4-3	TRBJ2-1	TGCGCCAGCAGCCAAGTCATTAGCGGGAGTTACAATGAGCAGTTCTTC	CASSQVISGSYNEQFF
-	-	TRBV28	TRBJ2-7	TGTGCCAGCACCGGGCAGGGTGTCGTCGAGCAGTACTTC	CASTGQGVVEQYF
TRBD1	few	TRBV10-3	TRBJ2-4	TGTGCCATCGGACCTGGGACAGAAAACATTCAGTACTTC	CAIGPGTENIQYF
TRBD1	few	TRBV29-1	TRBJ1-2	TGCAGCGTTCCGCTACGGACAGGGTTGAACTATGGCTACACCTTC	CSVPLRTGLNYGYTF
TRBD1	many	TRBV12-3/TRBV12-4	TRBJ2-7	TGTGCCAGCAGCCTCAGGACAGGTTTATACGAGCAGTACTTC	CASSLRTGLYEQYF
-	few	TRBV18	TRBJ2-6	TGTGCCAGCTCACCAACTAGTATCTCTGGGGCCAACGTCCTGACTTTC	CASSPTSISGANVLTF
-	-	TRBV11-2	TRBJ2-1	TGTGCCAGCAGCTTAAAACTGCCAGGCGTCCTCTCCCCGTTCTTC	CASSLKLPGVLSPFF
TRBD2	-	TRBV7-6	TRBJ2-1	TGTGCCAGCAGCTTAGCGGTGGGGGGGGTATACAATGAGCAGTTCTTC	CASSLAVGGVYNEQFF
TRBD2	-	TRBV15	TRBJ2-1	TGTGCCACCAGCAGACTAGCGGGGTATTACAATGAGCAGTTCTTC	CATSRLAGYYNEQFF
-	-	TRBV5-5	TRBJ2-1	TGTGCCAGCAGCGCGGACACCTTCTCCTACAATGAGCAGTTCTTC	CASSADTFSYNEQFF
TRBD2	few	TRBV29-1	TRBJ2-1	TGCAGCGTTGGTCTCGGGACTATGAGCAATGAGCAGTTCTTC	CSVGLGTMSNEQFF
TRBD1	-	TRBV5-1	TRBJ1-4	TGCGCCAGCAGCTTGGGGGACAGGGTCGGAAATGAAAAACTGTTTTTT	CASSLGDRVGNEKLFF
-	few	TRBV6-1	TRBJ2-2	TGTGCCAGCAGTAGGGATAGCGGAAACACCGGGGAGCTGTTTTTT	CASSRDSGNTGELFF
TRBD1	few	TRBV15	TRBJ2-2	TGTGCCACCAGCAAGGACAGGGTGAACACCGGGGAGCTGTTTTTT	CATSKDRVNTGELFF
-	few	TRBV29-1	TRBJ2-1	TGCAGCGTTGCCAAGGTGGGCGGGGACAACAATGAGCAGTTCTTC	CSVAKVGGDNNEQFF
-	-	TRBV15	TRBJ2-4	TGTGCCACCAGCAGAGATCGTGGGGACATTCAGTACTTC	CATSRDRGDIQYF
TRBD2	-	TRBV5-4	TRBJ2-3	TGTGCCAGCAGCTTGGATGGTCTAGCGGGACAACGCCGCACAGATACGCAGTATTTT	CASSLDGLAGQRRTDTQYF
-	few	TRBV20-1	TRBJ2-3	TGCAGTGCTGAGAGGGGAGTTGGCACAGATACGCAGTATTTT	CSAERGVGTDTQYF
-	-	TRBV6-1	TRBJ1-3	TGTGCCAGCAGTGACCCCGGGGGCCTTAGTGGAAACACCATATATTTT	CASSDPGGLSGNTIYF
TRBD2	many	TRBV20-1	TRBJ2-1	TGCAGTGCTAGAGATACACTAGCGGCCTACAATGAGCAGTTCTTC	CSARDTLAAYNEQFF
-	-	TRBV30	TRBJ2-7	TGTGCCTGGACACCTAACCCCGGGACTCCATCCTACGAGCAGTACTTC	CAWTPNPGTPSYEQYF
-	-	TRBV6-1	TRBJ1-5	TGTGCCAGCAGGGGTGGAGTAACTCAGCCCCAGCATTTT	CASRGGVTQPQHF
-	few	TRBV24-1	TRBJ2-1	TGTGCCACCAGTGTCCCGGGGTGGAACACTGAGCAGTTCTTC	CATSVPGWNTEQFF
-	-	TRBV10-2	TRBJ2-1	TGCGCCATCGCGGACTCTTCCTACAATGAGCAGTTCTTC	CAIADSSYNEQFF
TRBD2	-	TRBV20-1	TRBJ2-3	TGCAGTGCTAGACACCCTAAAATTCCACTAGCGGGAGAATCAGATACGCAGTATTTT	CSARHPKIPLAGESDTQYF
TRBD1	-	TRBV19	TRBJ2-3	TGTGCCAGTCAACGCGAGACAGGGGGCGGCACAGATACGCAGTATTTT	CASQRETGGGTDTQYF
TRBD1	-	TRBV12-3/TRBV12-4	TRBJ1-2	TGTGCCAGCAGTTTATCGGCGAGGGGGCAAGGGGGCTACACCTTC	CASSLSARGQGGYTF
-	-	TRBV7-6	TRBJ2-5	TGTGCCAGCAGCAGTATAGGGGGGCCGGAGACCCAGTACTTC	CASSSIGGPETQYF